The text below deals with one T cell receptor (beta chain). This clone was counted between two and nine times. The specificity of this receptor is unknown. Base qualities are missing; no much larger clone stands one base away. The sample is drawn from a study of immune cell composition in non-small cell lung cancer (dated by TCRdb to about 2017). Some background on the complete study: Histologic subtype, mostly lung adenocarcinoma or squamous cell carcinoma, was determined with H&E together with p63, CK5, Napsin A and TTF-1 immunohistochemistry. TCR-beta sequencing from Adaptive Biotechnologies was done on around 34 paired sets of NSCLC tumour and non-adjacent lung specimens and on roughly 24 tumour-only specimens. Supplementary cohort #1 consisted of roughly eleven lung adenocarcinoma cases with paired tumour/lung TCR-beta sequencing and with TIL populations generated to assess tumour reactivity. Several tumour specimens with TCR-beta data were rare histological subtypes and were excluded from the subtype comparisons.

Normal lung samples came from the same patient and consisted of non-adjacent lung tissue collected as far from the tumour as possible, at a distance of at least 3 cm. Genomic DNA was isolated with the QIAamp DNA kit from frozen aliquots of single-cell suspensions that had not been sorted. Tissues arrived within 2 hours after resection and were immediately processed into single-cell suspensions. Tissue was broken up mechanically, digested enzymatically with DNase I, collagenase I and hyaluronidase for roughly 32 minutes at 37 degrees C, and then filtered and RBC-lysed. In the germline V gene, CDR1 corresponds to MDHEN and CDR2 to SYDVKM. Trimming takes 3 bases from V and 4 bases from J, and the germline ends sit 5 bases apart. From the cysteine through the phenylalanine, the CDR3 covers 12 amino acids. Only the CDR3 DNA stays, 36 bases, in frame from base 1. A two-step multiplex PCR amplified TCR-beta CDR3 regions from genomic DNA, and the second step of the PCR added Illumina-compatible adaptors. TCR-beta immunosequencing was performed on an Illumina platform as a commercial immunoSEQ service. In the authors' own workflow: Two measures summarised the repertoires: productive clonality, and Top 10 Clones, meaning the percentage of T-cell templates coming from the ten most frequent sequences. Productive clonality had a range of 0 to 1, where 1 means a monoclonal population. Tumour-associated clones were defined as sequences comprising at least 0.1% of tumour T-cell templates but absent from matched non-adjacent lung, identified via log10 scatter plots. Student's t-tests were used for two-group comparisons, ANOVA was used for stages, and linear regression was used for relationships, with analyses conducted in GraphPad Prism7 and R. TCRdb stores this immuneACCESS table with in-frame sequences only. Part of the clones is absent; in the studies checked, under half of the shortfall reflects unresolved V genes, and no reason is known for the rest. The DNA gave D and trimming, while V, J and clone size come from that table. Across this sample there are more than 6,000 clones, with roughly two thirds seen only once. The biggest ten clones account for roughly 10% of the sample.

Results and caveats for the whole study, not just this receptor: Smoking pack-years did not significantly correlate with tumour TCR-beta clonality. Nearly half of NSCLC cases had tumour-associated clones >0.5%, found in 30% to 35% of adenocarcinomas compared with around 75% of squamous carcinomas. The reactivity cohort was only approximately nine cases, and tumour-reactive clones were not shown to share sequences with the dominant in vivo tumour-associated clones. In roughly 11 adenocarcinoma cases, a strong correlation was found between maximal tumour-associated clone frequency and TIL tumour reactivity, whereas no such correlation was found between overall clonality and TIL tumour reactivity.

The sample consisted of non-adjacent lung tissue. The TCR comes from a human donor with non-small cell lung cancer. The chain is encoded by TRBV28 joined to TRBJ2-3; TRBD1 is possibly the D segment (5 matching bases). This receptor carries the CDR3 CASSLTADTQYF. Here is the DNA: TGTGCCAGCAGTTTGACAGCAGATACGCAGTATTTT.